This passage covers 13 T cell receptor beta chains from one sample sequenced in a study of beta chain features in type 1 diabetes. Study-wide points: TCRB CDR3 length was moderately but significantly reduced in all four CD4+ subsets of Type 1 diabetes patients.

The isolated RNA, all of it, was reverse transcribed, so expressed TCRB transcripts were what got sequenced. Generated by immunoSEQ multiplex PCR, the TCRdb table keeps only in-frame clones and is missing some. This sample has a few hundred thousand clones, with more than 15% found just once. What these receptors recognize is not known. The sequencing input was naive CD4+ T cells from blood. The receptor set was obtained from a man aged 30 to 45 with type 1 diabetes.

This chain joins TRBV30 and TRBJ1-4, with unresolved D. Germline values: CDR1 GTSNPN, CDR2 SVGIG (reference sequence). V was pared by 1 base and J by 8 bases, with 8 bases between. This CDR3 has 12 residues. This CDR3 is CAWSGSVEKLFF. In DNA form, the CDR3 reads TGTGCCTGGAGTGGGAGTGTCGAAAAACTGTTTTTT.

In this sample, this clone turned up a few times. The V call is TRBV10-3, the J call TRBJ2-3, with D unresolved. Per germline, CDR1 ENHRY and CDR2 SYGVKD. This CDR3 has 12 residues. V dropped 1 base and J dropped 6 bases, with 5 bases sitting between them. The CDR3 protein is CAISEYRDTQYF. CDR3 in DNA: TGTGCCATCAGTGAGTACCGGGATACGCAGTATTTT.

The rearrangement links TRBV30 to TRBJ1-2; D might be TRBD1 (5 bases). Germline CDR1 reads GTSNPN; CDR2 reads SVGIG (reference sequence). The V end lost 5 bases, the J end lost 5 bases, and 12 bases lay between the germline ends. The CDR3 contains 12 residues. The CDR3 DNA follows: TGTGCCTGGGCAAGGGGAGATTATGGCTACACCTTC. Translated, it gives CAWARGDYGYTF. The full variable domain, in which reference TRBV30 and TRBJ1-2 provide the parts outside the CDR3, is SQTIHQWPATLVQPVGSPLSLECTVEGTSNPNLYWYRQAAGRGLQLLFYSVGIGQISSEVPQNLSASRPQDRQFILSSKKLLLSDSGFYLCAWARGDYGYTFGSGTRLTVV.

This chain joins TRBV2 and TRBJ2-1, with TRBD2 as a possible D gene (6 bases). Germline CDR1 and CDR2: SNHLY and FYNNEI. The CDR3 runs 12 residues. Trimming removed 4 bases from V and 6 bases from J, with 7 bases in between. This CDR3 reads CASSGRGNEQFF. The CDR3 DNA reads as TGTGCCAGCAGTGGGCGGGGCAATGAGCAGTTCTTC. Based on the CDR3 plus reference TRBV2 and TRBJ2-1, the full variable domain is EPEVTQTPSHQVTQMGQEVILRCVPISNHLYFYWYRQILGQKVEFLVSFYNNEISEKSEIFDDQFSVERPDGSNFTLKIRSTKLEDSAMYFCASSGRGNEQFFGPGTRLTVL.

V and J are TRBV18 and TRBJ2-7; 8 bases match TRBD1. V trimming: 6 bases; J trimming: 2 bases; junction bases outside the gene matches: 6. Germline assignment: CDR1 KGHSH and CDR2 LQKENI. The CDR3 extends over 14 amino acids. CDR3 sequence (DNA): TGTGCCAGCTCGCCCGGGACAGGTGCCTACGAGCAGTACTTC. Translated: CASSPGTGAYEQYF.

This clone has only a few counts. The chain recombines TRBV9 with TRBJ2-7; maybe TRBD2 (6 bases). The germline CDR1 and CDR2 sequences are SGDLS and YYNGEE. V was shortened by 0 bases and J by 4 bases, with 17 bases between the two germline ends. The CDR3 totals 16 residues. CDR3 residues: CASSVDPTGVAYEQYF. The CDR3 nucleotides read TGTGCCAGCAGCGTAGACCCCACGGGAGTGGCGTACGAGCAGTACTTC.

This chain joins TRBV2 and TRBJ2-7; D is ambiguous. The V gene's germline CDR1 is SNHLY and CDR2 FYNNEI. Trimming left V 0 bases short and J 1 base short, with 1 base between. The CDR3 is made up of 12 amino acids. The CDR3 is CASSEASYEQYF. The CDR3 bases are TGTGCCAGCAGTGAAGCATCCTACGAGCAGTACTTC.

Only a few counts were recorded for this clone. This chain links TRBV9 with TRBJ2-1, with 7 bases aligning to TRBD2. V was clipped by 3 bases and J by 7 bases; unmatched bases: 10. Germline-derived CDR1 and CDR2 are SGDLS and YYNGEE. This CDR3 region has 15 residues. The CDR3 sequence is CASSARGGSGNEQFF. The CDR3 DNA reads TGTGCCAGCAGCGCGCGAGGCGGGAGCGGGAATGAGCAGTTCTTC.

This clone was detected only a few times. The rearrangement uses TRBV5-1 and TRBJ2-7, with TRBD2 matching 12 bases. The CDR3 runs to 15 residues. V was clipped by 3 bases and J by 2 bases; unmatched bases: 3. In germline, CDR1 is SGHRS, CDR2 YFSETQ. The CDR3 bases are TGCGCCAGCAGCTCGGGGACTAGCGGGCCCTACGAGCAGTACTTC. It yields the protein CASSSGTSGPYEQYF.

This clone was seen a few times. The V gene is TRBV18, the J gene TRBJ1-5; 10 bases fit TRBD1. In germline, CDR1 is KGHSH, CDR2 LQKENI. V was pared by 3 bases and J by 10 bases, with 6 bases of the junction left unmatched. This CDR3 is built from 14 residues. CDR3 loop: CASSPGQGVTPQHF. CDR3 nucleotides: TGTGCCAGCTCACCCGGACAGGGGGTCACCCCCCAGCATTTT.

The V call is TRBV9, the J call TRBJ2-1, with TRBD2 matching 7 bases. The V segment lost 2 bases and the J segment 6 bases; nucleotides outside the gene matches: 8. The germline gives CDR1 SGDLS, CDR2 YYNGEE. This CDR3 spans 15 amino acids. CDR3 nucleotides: TGTGCCAGCAGCGTCCGGGCTAGCGGAAGCAATGAGCAGTTCTTC. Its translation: CASSVRASGSNEQFF. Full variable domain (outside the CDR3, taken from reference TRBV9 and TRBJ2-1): DSGVTQTPKHLITATGQRVTLRCSPRSGDLSVYWYQQSLDQGLQFLIQYYNGEERAKGNILERFSAQQFPDLHSELNLSSLELGDSALYFCASSVRASGSNEQFFGPGTRLTVL.

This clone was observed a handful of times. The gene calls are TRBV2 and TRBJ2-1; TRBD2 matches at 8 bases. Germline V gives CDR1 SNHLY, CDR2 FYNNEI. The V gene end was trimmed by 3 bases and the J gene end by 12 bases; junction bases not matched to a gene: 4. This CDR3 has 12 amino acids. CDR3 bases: TGTGCCAGCAGTGATTGGACTAGCACGCAGTTCTTC. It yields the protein CASSDWTSTQFF.

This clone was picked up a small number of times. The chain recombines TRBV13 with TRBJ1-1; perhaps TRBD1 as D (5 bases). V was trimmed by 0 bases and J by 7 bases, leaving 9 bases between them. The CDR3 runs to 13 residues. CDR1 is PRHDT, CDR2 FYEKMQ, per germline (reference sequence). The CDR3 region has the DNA TGTGCCAGCAGCTTAGGCAGGGCCTTTGAAGCTTTCTTT. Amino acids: CASSLGRAFEAFF.